This T cell receptor beta chain was sequenced in a study of shared clonotypes between healthy human individuals. Trimming took off 8 bases at V and 7 bases at J, with 16 bases between the two ends. Germline CDR1 SGHTA, CDR2 FQGTGA. This CDR3 comprises 13 residues. This clone appeared a single time. Every immunoSEQ plate was one replicate of a subset's evenly spread DNA. Sequenced by immunoSEQ multiplex PCR; TCRdb stores in-frame clones only, minus some. The repertoire holds about 1.5 million clones, with 95% to 97% as singletons. This sequence originates from a man between 25 and 39 years old in good health. This chain uses TRBV7-3 with TRBJ2-3, with D possibly being TRBD2 (6 bases). Sequencing used naive CD4+ T cells sorted from blood. Subset given: CD45RA+ positively selected. Written as DNA, the CDR3 is TGTGCCAGCTCCCCAGGCGGGGCCCATACGCAGTATTTT. Translation: CASSPGGAHTQYF.